One and the same sample provided the 10 T cell receptor beta chains below, sequenced in a study. TCRdb re-analysed the RT-PCR reads in MiXCR, keeping a single row per CDR3 protein. Among more than 600,000 distinct CDR3 sequences listed, 14% were seen once. The sequencing sample was made of memory CD4+ T cells from blood. All receptors come from a female donor in good health, serving as a healthy control.

This clonotype was observed at least ten times. The chain links TRBV20-1 to TRBJ2-1; 12 nucleotides match TRBD2. V was clipped by 6 bases and J by 8 bases; unmatched bases: 8. Per germline, CDR1 DFQATT and CDR2 SNEGSKA (reference sequence). This CDR3 region has 14 residues. The CDR3 spells CSATSGSSYDEQFF. CDR3 DNA sequence: TGCAGTGCGACTAGCGGGAGTTCCTATGATGAGCAGTTCTTC.

At least ten counts were recorded for this clonotype. Just one base apart from a much larger clone, this may be a read error. This chain uses TRBV4-2 with TRBJ2-5; no reliable D call. Deletions cut 4 bases from V and 1 base from J, with 7 bases between. Germline lookup yields CDR1 LGHNA and CDR2 YNFKEQ. The CDR3 consists of 13 residues. Here the CDR3 reads CASSRVSQETQYF. CDR3 coding DNA: TGTGCCAGCAGCCGGGTCAGCCAAGAGACCCAGTACTTC.

This clonotype was seen a few times. This rearrangement joins TRBV5-6 to TRBJ2-2; the match to TRBD2 covers 12 bases. Germline values: CDR1 SGHDT, CDR2 YYEEEE. After removal of 4 bases from V and 6 bases from J, the junction contained 10 bases not matched to a gene. This CDR3 is 17 amino acids long. Written as DNA, the CDR3 is TGTGCCAGCAGCCAGGCCCGACTAGCGGGAGATCCCGGGGAGCTGTTTTTT. This sequence encodes CASSQARLAGDPGELFF.

The sample holds a few counts of this clonotype. V gene TRBV15 combines with J gene TRBJ1-2; D is unclear. Trimming left V 3 bases short and J 4 bases short, with 12 bases between. Germline-derived CDR1 and CDR2 are LNHNV and YYDKDF (reference sequence). The CDR3 loop spans 14 amino acids. CDR3 protein: CATSSPPRVYGYTF. The CDR3, as DNA: TGTGCCACCAGCAGTCCCCCGCGTGTCTATGGCTACACCTTC. The full variable domain, completed using reference TRBV15 and TRBJ1-2, is DAMVIQNPRYQVTQFGKPVTLSCSQTLNHNVMYWYQQKSSQAPKLLFHYYDKDFNNEADTPDNFQSRRPNTSFCFLDIRSPGLGDTAMYLCATSSPPRVYGYTFGSGTRLTVV.

J is TRBJ2-1 and V is TRBV9, with D possibly being TRBD1 (6 bases). From germline, CDR1 is SGDLS and CDR2 YYNGEE. Trimming took off 0 bases at V and 3 bases at J, with 13 bases between the two ends. The CDR3 covers 16 residues. The CDR3 coding sequence is TGTGCCAGCAGCGTAGTAGGTGGGGGCCACTACAATGAGCAGTTCTTC. Translating it yields CASSVVGGGHYNEQFF.

The chain uses TRBV29-1 and TRBJ2-5; D is perhaps TRBD2 (7 bases). CDR1 is SQVTM and CDR2 is ANQGSEA in the germline V gene. The V end was cut by 8 bases, the J end by 5 bases, with 15 bases between. The CDR3 is made up of 12 amino acids. Here the CDR3 DNA reads TGCAGCATTAAGGGGGGAGGGGAGACCCAGTACTTC. Translation: CSIKGGGETQYF.

This rearrangement joins TRBV12-3 or TRBV12-4 to TRBJ2-5, with D unresolved. This CDR3 is built from 12 residues. Trimming took 4 bases from V and 5 from J, leaving 8 bases between them. CDR3 in amino acids: CASSWVGETQYF. The CDR3 DNA is TGTGCCAGCAGTTGGGTGGGGGAGACCCAGTACTTC.

This clonotype showed up just a few times. The V gene is TRBV9, the J gene TRBJ2-3; D gene uncertain. The CDR3 runs to 15 residues. Germline V CDR1 and CDR2: SGDLS, YYNGEE. The V end was cut by 0 bases, the J end by 1 base, with 9 bases between. This CDR3 is CASSVDGTGTDTQYF. The CDR3 DNA sequence: TGTGCCAGCAGCGTAGATGGAACCGGCACAGATACGCAGTATTTT.

This clonotype was seen only a few times. The chain joins TRBV20-1 to TRBJ2-1; D tentatively reads TRBD1 or TRBD2 (7 bases each). The CDR3 covers 14 residues. V was cut by 3 bases and J by 4 bases, with 13 bases left in between. CDR1 and CDR2 (germline): DFQATT, SNEGSKA (reference sequence). CDR3 in amino acids: CSASRGGPYNEQFF. In DNA, the CDR3 is TGCAGTGCTAGCAGGGGGGGCCCTTACAATGAGCAGTTCTTC.

This clonotype was counted at least ten times. The chain joins TRBV27 to TRBJ2-7, with 7 bases lining up with TRBD1. Trimming cost V 5 bases and J 2 bases; bases outside gene matches: 6. The CDR3 totals 14 residues. CDR1 is MNHEY, CDR2 SMNVEV, per germline (reference sequence). CDR3 nucleotide sequence: TGTGCCAGCAGTCGACAGGGACCCACCTACGAGCAGTACTTC. It translates to CASSRQGPTYEQYF.